The 2 T cell receptor beta chains in this list originate from one sample, sequenced in a study of shared clonotypes between healthy human individuals (TCRdb year 2020). The library came from the immunoSEQ multiplex PCR assay. Here the immuneACCESS table is served through TCRdb, limited to in-frame sequences with V and J called. Missing clones are a known gap in these copies; in checked studies unresolved V genes cover under half, and the rest lacks a known reason. This sample holds millions of clones; 85% to 95% were observed only once. About 0.13% of the sample is taken by the ten largest. The sequenced sample was naive CD4+ T cells sorted from blood. Reading the label with the study, this specimen's cell subset or site is: CD45RA+ positively selected. These TCRs come from a man between 18 and 29 years old in good health.

V is TRBV7-8 and J is TRBJ1-5, with a weak D call TRBD1 (5 bases). Germline CDR1 and CDR2: SGHVS and FQNEAQ. CDR3 length: 17 amino acids. The ends were cut back, 1 base at V and 0 bases at J, with 13 bases in the middle. CDR3 coding DNA: TGTGCCAGCAGCTTAGTGGGGCTGGGATATAGCAATCAGCCCCAGCATTTT. Its translation is CASSLVGLGYSNQPQHF.

The chain is built from TRBV10-3 and TRBJ2-2; 9 bases agree with TRBD2. The CDR3 has 14 residues. Trimming cost V 10 bases and J 7 bases; bases outside gene matches: 10. From germline, CDR1 is ENHRY and CDR2 SYGVKD. The CDR3 nucleotides are TGTGCCACCTTGGGACTAGCCAATAGCGGGGAGCTGTTTTTT. It translates to CATLGLANSGELFF.